A single sample is the source of the 21 T cell receptor beta chains below, sequenced in a study of blood T cell repertoires in COVID-19. Measured with immunoSEQ multiplex PCR; TCRdb has only the in-frame clones, and not every one. The data contain approximately 99,000 clones, around 83% of them singletons. The specimen was peripheral blood. Every receptor here comes from a man aged 65 to 85 with active or convalescent COVID-19.

In DNA, the CDR3 is TGTGCCAGCAGTTTGAGGGGGAATCAGCCCCAGCATTTT. Amino acid sequence: CASSLRGNQPQHF. The rearrangement uses TRBV12-3 or TRBV12-4 and TRBJ1-5; D may be TRBD1 (6 bases). The CDR3 totals 13 residues. V lost 3 bases to trimming and J lost 4 bases, with 7 bases between them.

The rearrangement links TRBV11-3 to TRBJ2-2; perhaps TRBD1 as D (5 bases). CDR3 size: 14 residues. The germline V and J ends were trimmed by 0 bases and 7 bases, with 9 bases remaining between them. Germline V gives CDR1 SGHNT, CDR2 YENEEA. CDR3 residues: CASSLEGVVGELFF. The DNA of the CDR3 is TGTGCCAGCAGCTTAGAAGGGGTTGTCGGGGAGCTGTTTTTT.

This chain connects TRBV28 to TRBJ2-3; TRBD1 matches 11 bases. V dropped 6 bases and J dropped 4; count of bases not matched to a gene: 6. The CDR3 loop spans 15 amino acids. Germline CDR1 reads MDHEN; CDR2 reads SYDVKM. DNA for the CDR3: TGTGCCAGCAGCGATCCGGGACAGGGGGCAGATACGCAGTATTTT. Encoded protein: CASSDPGQGADTQYF.

The CDR3 DNA follows: TGTGCCTGGAGTGTGCGGACAGGGAGGGAGTATGGCTACACCTTC. This sequence encodes CAWSVRTGREYGYTF. The gene calls are TRBV30 and TRBJ1-2; 8 bases match TRBD1. The ends lost 0 bases at V and 5 bases at J; junction bases unmatched: 8. Germline loops: CDR1 GTSNPN, CDR2 SVGIG (reference sequence). The CDR3 loop spans 15 amino acids.

The genes are TRBV18 and TRBJ2-7, with 9 bases identical to TRBD1. Germline values: CDR1 KGHSH, CDR2 LQKENI. V lost 4 bases to trimming and J lost 1 base; unmatched junction nucleotides: 2. The CDR3 runs to 14 residues. The CDR3 loop reads CASSRTGVSYEQYF. CDR3 coding DNA: TGTGCCAGCTCACGGACAGGGGTGTCCTACGAGCAGTACTTC.

V is TRBV29-1 and J is TRBJ1-2; TRBD1 matches at 11 bases. Germline CDR1 is SQVTM and CDR2 is ANQGSEA. V gave up 7 bases and J gave up 0 bases; unmatched junction bases: 7. The CDR3 runs 15 residues. The CDR3 protein is CSATGQGATNYGYTF. The CDR3, as DNA: TGCAGCGCCACCGGACAGGGGGCAACTAACTATGGCTACACCTTC.

This chain connects TRBV24-1 to TRBJ2-1; D is possibly TRBD1 (5 bases). From germline, CDR1 is KGHDR and CDR2 SFDVKD. This CDR3 region has 15 residues. Between the trimmed V and J ends, which lost 9 bases and 4 bases, there was a span of 18 bases. The CDR3 loop is CATPPGYRGYNEQFF. CDR3 nucleotides: TGTGCCACCCCGCCAGGGTATAGAGGATACAATGAGCAGTTCTTC.

V is TRBV7-2 and J is TRBJ2-3; 7 bases agree with TRBD1. Germline CDR1 is SGHTA and CDR2 is FQGNSA. V gave up 3 bases and J gave up 4 bases; unmatched junction bases: 10. This CDR3 is built from 16 residues. CDR3 coding DNA: TGTGCCAGCAGCTTGCCGACAGGGATCAGCCCAGATACGCAGTATTTT. Amino acids: CASSLPTGISPDTQYF. The full variable domain, completed using reference TRBV7-2 and TRBJ2-3, is GAGVSQSPSNKVTEKGKDVELRCDPISGHTALYWYRQSLGQGLEFLIYFQGNSAPDKSGLPSDRFSAERTGGSVSTLTIQRTQQEDSAVYLCASSLPTGISPDTQYFGPGTRLTVL.

CDR3 region: CASSLEEGDTQYF. CDR3 DNA sequence: TGTGCCAGCAGCTTAGAGGAGGGAGATACGCAGTATTTT. The rearrangement links TRBV13 to TRBJ2-3; possibly TRBD2 for D (6 bases). The V gene's germline CDR1 is PRHDT and CDR2 FYEKMQ (reference sequence). The V end was cut by 1 base, the J end by 5 bases, with 7 bases between. CDR3 size: 13 residues.

The chain links TRBV11-2 to TRBJ2-5; 8 nucleotides align to TRBD1. Unmatched junction bases numbered 10, after V lost 5 bases and J lost 5 bases. CDR1 and CDR2 (germline): SGHAT, FQNNGV. The CDR3 extends over 15 amino acids. CDR3 nucleotide sequence: TGTGCCAGCAGCCCTGCCCCAGGGGGCGAGGAGACCCAGTACTTC. Its protein product is CASSPAPGGEETQYF.

The chain combines TRBV28 with TRBJ2-2; 9 bases are shared with TRBD1. Germline CDR1 is MDHEN and CDR2 is SYDVKM. The CDR3 contains 15 residues. V dropped 5 bases and J dropped 5; count of bases not matched to a gene: 6. CDR3 in amino acids: CASSRGTGLTGELFF. DNA of the CDR3: TGTGCCAGCAGTCGCGGGACAGGGCTTACCGGGGAGCTGTTTTTT.

This chain links TRBV11-3 with TRBJ1-2; D unclear. Germline V gene sequence: CDR1 SGHNT, CDR2 YENEEA. V lost 0 bases and J lost 10, with 27 bases in between. The CDR3 has 18 residues. Here the CDR3 reads CASSLDMTSTEITMDYTF. CDR3 coding DNA: TGTGCCAGCAGCTTAGACATGACCTCGACGGAAATAACTATGGACTACACCTTC. The complete variable domain, with remaining parts taken from reference TRBV11-3 and TRBJ1-2, reads EAGVVQSPRYKIIEKKQPVAFWCNPISGHNTLYWYLQNLGQGPELLIRYENEEAVDDSQLPKDRFSAERLKGVDSTLKIQPAELGDSAVYLCASSLDMTSTEITMDYTFGSGTRLTVV.

The J gene is TRBJ2-2, the V gene TRBV14, with D perhaps matching TRBD1 (5 bases). This CDR3 has 21 amino acids. From germline, CDR1 is SGHDN and CDR2 FVKESK. Trimming cost V 0 bases and J 0 bases, with 23 bases left between them. The CDR3 loop reads CASSQDSPVSTAQTNTGELFF. DNA of the CDR3: TGTGCCAGCAGCCAAGATTCCCCCGTCTCGACAGCTCAAACGAACACCGGGGAGCTGTTTTTT.

The chain joins TRBV3-1 (or the pseudogene TRBV3-2) to TRBJ2-7, with 8 bases that match TRBD2. V gave up 1 base and J gave up 1 base; unmatched junction bases: 3. The CDR3 runs 15 residues. Germline V lookup: CDR1 LGHDT, CDR2 YNNKEL (reference sequence). The CDR3 DNA sequence: TGTGCCAGCAGCCAAGCAGCGGGGGTATCCTACGAGCAGTACTTC. It yields the protein CASSQAAGVSYEQYF.

This rearrangement joins TRBV30 to TRBJ2-5; D call uncertain. CDR1 and CDR2 from the germline V gene are GTSNPN and SVGIG (reference sequence). The V end lost 3 bases, the J end lost 5 bases, and 16 bases lay between the germline ends. CDR3 length equals 14 residues. This CDR3 reads CAWRIPGSGETQYF. DNA of the CDR3: TGTGCCTGGAGGATACCCGGGTCTGGGGAGACCCAGTACTTC.

This clone has only one observation. CDR3 sequence: CASSRQGGNTGELFF. Written as DNA, the CDR3 is TGTGCCAGCAGTCGACAGGGGGGGAACACCGGGGAGCTGTTTTTT. This chain joins TRBV2 and TRBJ2-2; TRBD1 agrees at 9 bases. The CDR3 is 15 amino acids. V lost 5 bases, J lost 1 base, and 2 bases stayed unmatched. Germline CDR1 SNHLY, CDR2 FYNNEI.

A single count supports this clone. J is TRBJ1-5 and V is TRBV18, with TRBD1 identical over 10 bases. CDR3 length: 15 residues. Per germline, CDR1 KGHSH and CDR2 LQKENI. The ends lost 4 bases at V and 3 bases at J; junction bases unmatched: 3. The CDR3 nucleotides are TGTGCCAGCTCACAGACAGGGGGCCACAATCAGCCCCAGCATTTT. Translated, it gives CASSQTGGHNQPQHF.

This clone was picked up a small number of times. This rearrangement joins TRBV5-5 to TRBJ2-2; no reliable D call. Trimming cost V 2 bases and J 6 bases, with 11 bases left between them. Germline-derived CDR1 and CDR2 are SGHKS and YYEKEE (reference sequence). CDR3 length: 14 residues. The CDR3 bases are TGTGCCAGCAGCTTTGGGCCGATCCCCGGGGAGCTGTTTTTT. Translation gives CASSFGPIPGELFF.

The rearrangement joins TRBV5-1 to TRBJ2-5; 7 bases match TRBD2. V was clipped by 7 bases and J by 3 bases; unmatched bases: 6. CDR3 length: 13 residues. The germline CDR1 and CDR2 sequences are SGHRS and YFSETQ. CDR3 region: CASRLRGEETQYF. In DNA form, the CDR3 reads TGCGCCAGCCGTCTACGGGGGGAAGAGACCCAGTACTTC.

About this clone: A junction end diverges from the germline sequence, so it may reflect a read error. This chain joins TRBV5-1 and TRBJ2-5; D ambiguous. This CDR3 is 14 amino acids long. From germline, CDR1 is SGHRS and CDR2 YFSETQ. The CDR3 protein is CASSLMTEQGTQYF. CDR3 nucleotide sequence: TGCGCCAGCAGCTTGATGACTGAACAAGGGACCCAGTACTTC.

The chain uses TRBV19 and TRBJ1-1, with D uncertain. CDR1 is LNHDA and CDR2 is SQIVND in the germline V gene (reference sequence). Trimming removed 6 bases at V and 1 base at J, with 15 bases between. There are 15 residues in the CDR3. The CDR3 DNA is TGTGCCAGTAGCCCTCGTCTAGAGTGGAACACTGAAGCTTTCTTT. It encodes CASSPRLEWNTEAFF.